These 10 T cell receptor beta chains came from one sample sequenced in a study of T cells after posttransplantation cyclophosphamide. The naive gate required viable CD3+CD4+ or CD3+CD8+ cells with CCR7+CD45RA+CD45RO-CD95-CD27+CD28+ phenotype. Sequencing used immunoSEQ multiplex PCR; TCRdb keeps in-frame clones, though not all of them. The repertoire consists of approximately 23,000 clones, with approximately 97% occurring once and the leading ten covering about 0.15%. The sequencing input was naive CD4+ T cells sorted from PBMCs. These receptor sequences come from a man over 45 in good health, CMV-negative, and a related stem cell transplant donor.

This chain connects TRBV5-1 to TRBJ1-6; possible D gene TRBD1, 5 bases. With 3 bases removed from V and 5 bases from J, the gap between germline ends came to 15 bases. This CDR3 region has 16 residues. Germline CDR1 is SGHRS and CDR2 is YFSETQ. CDR3 residues: CASSYAGGRDNSPLHF. The CDR3 bases are TGCGCCAGCAGCTACGCGGGGGGAAGGGATAATTCACCCCTCCACTTT.

The V gene is TRBV19, the J gene TRBJ2-1, with TRBD2 matching 10 bases. The CDR3 runs 15 residues. CDR1 and CDR2 (germline): LNHDA, SQIVND (reference sequence). The junction had 6 bases not matched to a gene; V was cut back by 5 bases and J by 5 bases. CDR3 residues: CASSHGLAAHNEQFF. Written as DNA, the CDR3 is TGTGCCAGTAGTCACGGACTAGCGGCCCACAATGAGCAGTTCTTC.

This clone appeared a single time. The CDR3 loop is CASRGTGGGNTIYF. CDR3 nucleotides: TGTGCCAGCAGGGGGACAGGGGGCGGAAACACCATATATTTT. The chain is built from TRBV2 and TRBJ1-3; TRBD1 agrees at 12 bases. This CDR3 comprises 14 residues. V trimming: 6 bases; J trimming: 4 bases; junction bases outside the gene matches: 1. Germline V lookup: CDR1 SNHLY, CDR2 FYNNEI.

This clone was found once. The chain has TRBV10-3 and TRBJ2-2, with D possibly matching TRBD2 (6 bases). V lost 3 bases and J 6 bases, leaving 8 bases between the germline ends. This CDR3 contains 13 residues. Germline loops: CDR1 ENHRY, CDR2 SYGVKD. CDR3 loop: CAISDREAGELFF. CDR3 DNA: TGTGCCATCAGTGACAGGGAGGCCGGGGAGCTGTTTTTT.

The V gene is TRBV7-9, the J gene TRBJ2-5; possible D gene TRBD2, 7 bases. This CDR3 spans 16 amino acids. In germline, CDR1 is SEHNR, CDR2 FQNEAQ (reference sequence). Trimming pared 1 base from V and 5 bases from J, leaving 17 bases between. The CDR3 protein is CASSLGLSRGAETQYF. The CDR3 DNA sequence: TGTGCCAGCAGCTTAGGCCTGTCACGGGGGGCCGAGACCCAGTACTTC.

V gene TRBV5-6 combines with J gene TRBJ2-3; TRBD1 is a possible D gene (6 bases). CDR3 length: 13 residues. The V gene lost 6 bases and the J gene lost 5 bases, with 13 bases spanning the gap. Germline values: CDR1 SGHDT, CDR2 YYEEEE. The CDR3 DNA follows: TGTGCCAGCACATCTAGAGGGGGAGATACGCAGTATTTT. Encoded protein: CASTSRGGDTQYF.

The chain employs TRBV18 and TRBJ2-3, with TRBD1 matching 9 bases. The CDR3 loop spans 18 amino acids. Germline-derived CDR1 and CDR2 are KGHSH and LQKENI. The ends lost 3 bases at V and 1 base at J; junction bases unmatched: 11. CDR3 nucleotide sequence: TGTGCCAGCTCACCGGGACAGGGTAGTCAGGGTGGCACAGATACGCAGTATTTT. Protein: CASSPGQGSQGGTDTQYF.

The V and J genes are TRBV14 and TRBJ1-2, with D possibly matching TRBD1 (6 bases). CDR1 SGHDN and CDR2 FVKESK come from the germline V gene. The CDR3 is made up of 14 amino acids. V lost 0 bases and J 8 bases, leaving 13 bases between the germline ends. This CDR3 is CASSQDFRDTGYTF. As DNA, the CDR3 is TGTGCCAGCAGCCAAGATTTCCGGGACACCGGCTACACCTTC.

The CDR3 DNA sequence: TGTGCCATCAGTAAGCGGGGGGGCTCGGATGAGCAGTTCTTC. Translated, it gives CAISKRGGSDEQFF. This sequence joins TRBV10-3 and TRBJ2-1; 10 positions agree with TRBD2. The CDR3 is 14 residues long. J was trimmed by 8 bases and V by 5 bases; bases with no gene match: 6. CDR1 is ENHRY, CDR2 SYGVKD, per germline.

The V call is TRBV7-9, the J call TRBJ2-5; possible D gene TRBD2, 5 bases. The CDR3 runs 12 residues. Per the germline V gene, CDR1 is SEHNR and CDR2 is FQNEAQ (reference sequence). Trimming cost V 8 bases and J 4 bases, with 11 bases left between them. CDR3 residues: CASVSLGETQYF. CDR3 bases: TGTGCCAGCGTCTCACTAGGAGAGACCCAGTACTTC.